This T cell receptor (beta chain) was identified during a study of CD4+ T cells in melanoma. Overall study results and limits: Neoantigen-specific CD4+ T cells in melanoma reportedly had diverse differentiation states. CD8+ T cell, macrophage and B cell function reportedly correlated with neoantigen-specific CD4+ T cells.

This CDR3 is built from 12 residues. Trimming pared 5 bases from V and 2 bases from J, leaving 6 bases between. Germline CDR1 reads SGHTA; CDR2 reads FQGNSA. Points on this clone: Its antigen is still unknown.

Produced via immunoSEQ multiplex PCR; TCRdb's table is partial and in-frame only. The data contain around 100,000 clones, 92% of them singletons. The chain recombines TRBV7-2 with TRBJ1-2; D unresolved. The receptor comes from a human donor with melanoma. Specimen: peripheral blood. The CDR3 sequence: CASSQENYGYTF. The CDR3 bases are TGTGCCAGCAGCCAGGAGAACTATGGCTACACCTTC.